This TCR beta chain was documented in a study of lymphopenia after photon versus proton radiotherapy. Germline values: CDR1 SEHNR, CDR2 FQNEAQ (reference sequence). The V and J ends lost 2 bases and 4 bases, in that order; junction bases with no gene match: 12. The CDR3 extends over 18 amino acids. Some clones are missing from TCRdb's copy, which holds only in-frame ones; the method was immunoSEQ multiplex PCR. This table holds 150,000 to 200,000 clones, about nine tenths found once. Comment on this clone: As yet, its antigen is unknown.

Study findings and constraints: Authors raise, but do not show, better survival with proton therapy. In patients who died, overall survival fell as post-nadir TCR diversity dropped more. Relative stability marked proton patients; photon patients lost diversity and naive cells. After the lymphocyte nadir, photon-treated repertoires showed oligoclonal expansion, especially of CD8+ Temra cells.

The chain joins TRBV7-9 to TRBJ2-2; 8 positions agree with TRBD2. The specimen comprised peripheral blood, sampled from a patient treated with photon-based radiotherapy. The clonotype comes from a man in his fifties or sixties with gastric cancer. DNA of the CDR3: TGTGCCAGCAGCTTACCCCCGGGGGGGAAGTCCGGCACCGGGGAGCTGTTTTTT. Its protein is CASSLPPGGKSGTGELFF.